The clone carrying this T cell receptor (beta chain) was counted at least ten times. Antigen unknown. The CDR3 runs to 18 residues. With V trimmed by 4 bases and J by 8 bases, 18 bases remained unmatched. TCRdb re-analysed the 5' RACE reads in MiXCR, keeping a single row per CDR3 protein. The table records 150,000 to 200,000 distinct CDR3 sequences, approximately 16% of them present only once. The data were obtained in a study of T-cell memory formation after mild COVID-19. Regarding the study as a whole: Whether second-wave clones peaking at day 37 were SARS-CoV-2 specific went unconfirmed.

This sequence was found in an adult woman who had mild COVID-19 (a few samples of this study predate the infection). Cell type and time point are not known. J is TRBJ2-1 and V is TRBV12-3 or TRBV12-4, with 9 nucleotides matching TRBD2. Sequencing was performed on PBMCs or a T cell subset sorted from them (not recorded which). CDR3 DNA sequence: TGTGCCAGCAGTTCCGGGACTAGCTTTAGGATCGGCGCGTATGAGCAGTTCTTC. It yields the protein CASSSGTSFRIGAYEQFF.